These T cell receptor beta chains were read from a single sample in a study of control samples from healthy donors and cancer patients. TCRdb's table, derived via immunoSEQ multiplex PCR, lists solely in-frame clones and lacks some. The sample consists of about 410,000 clones, about 93% of them appearing once. Sequenced material: PBMCs. Receptor source: a man aged 40-55 years with head and neck cancer. The CDR3 runs from the conserved cysteine through the conserved F or W. A D gene is named only where the DNA matches it firmly. Clone size, where shown, is once, few, many, or a class for clones that have expanded.

j_call,d_call,v_call,clone_size,cdr3_length,cdr3_nt,cdr3_aa
TRBJ2-1,TRBD1,TRBV5-5,once,16,TGTGCCAGCAGGCATCCCGAGGGACAGGGATCAAATGAGCAGTTCTTC,CASRHPEGQGSNEQFF
TRBJ1-1,TRBD1,TRBV4-1,NA,14,TGCGCCAGCAGCCACCGCGACAGGGAGACTGAAGCTTTCTTT,CASSHRDRETEAFF
TRBJ1-6,NA,TRBV5-6,NA,15,TGTGCCAGCAGCTTTTTTCAGGGTGATAATTCACCCCTCCACTTT,CASSFFQGDNSPLHF
TRBJ2-1,NA,TRBV5-8,NA,13,TGTGCCAGCAGCTCGAACAGGGTGCATGAGCAGTTCTTC,CASSSNRVHEQFF
TRBJ1-2,TRBD1,TRBV29-1,NA,13,TGCACCGTCCCGACAGGGGGAGTGTATGGCTACACCTTC,CTVPTGGVYGYTF
TRBJ2-7,TRBD2,TRBV6-2/TRBV6-3,few,16,TGTGCCAGCAGTTACCCCGCCGGGAGGGGGTCCTACGAGCAGTACTTC,CASSYPAGRGSYEQYF
TRBJ2-7,NA,TRBV6-6,NA,13,TGTGCCAGCAGTTACAGGAGCCTCTACGAGCAGTACTTC,CASSYRSLYEQYF
TRBJ1-3,NA,TRBV9,once,16,TGTGCCAGCAGCCCTGGGGCCCGATTGGGAGGAAACACCATATATTTT,CASSPGARLGGNTIYF
TRBJ1-1,NA,TRBV9,few,13,TGTGCCAGCAGCGGAGGCGGAGGCACTGAAGCTTTCTTT,CASSGGGGTEAFF
TRBJ1-5,TRBD1,TRBV7-6,NA,17,TGTGCCAGCAGCTTAGCGGGGAGACAGGGGGGGAATCAGCCCCAGCATTTT,CASSLAGRQGGNQPQHF
TRBJ1-2,NA,TRBV12-3/TRBV12-4,NA,13,TGTGCCAGCCGCTATGAAGGGGCGCGGGGCTACACCTTC,CASRYEGARGYTF
TRBJ2-1,NA,TRBV27,NA,17,TGTGCCAGCAGTCCGCAAACGTTATATAGCTCCTACAATGAGCAGTTCTTC,CASSPQTLYSSYNEQFF
TRBJ2-3,NA,TRBV4-1,NA,16,TGCGCCAGCAGCCCTCGGAGCCTCATGGGCACAGATACGCAGTATTTT,CASSPRSLMGTDTQYF
TRBJ1-5,NA,TRBV6-5,NA,13,TGTGCCCACGCGGCTGGTACCAATCAGCCCCAGCATTTT,CAHAAGTNQPQHF
TRBJ2-3,TRBD2,TRBV5-1,NA,16,TGCGCCAGCAGCCCGGTCCTAGCGGGACACTCAGATACGCAGTATTTT,CASSPVLAGHSDTQYF
TRBJ1-1,TRBD1,TRBV19,NA,14,TGTGCCTCTACTGCCGGGACAGGGAACACTGAAGCTTTCTTT,CASTAGTGNTEAFF
TRBJ2-3,TRBD1,TRBV13,NA,15,TGTGCCAGCAGCCCATACAGGGGTCTGACAGATACGCAGTATTTT,CASSPYRGLTDTQYF
TRBJ2-3,TRBD2,TRBV7-2,NA,17,TGTGCCAGCAGCATTAGCGGGGGGCGGGGAGACACAGATACGCAGTATTTT,CASSISGGRGDTDTQYF
TRBJ1-5,NA,TRBV7-2,NA,14,TGTGCCAGCAGCTTATGGCAGGCGAATCAGCCCCAGCATTTT,CASSLWQANQPQHF
TRBJ1-1,NA,TRBV27,NA,13,TGTGCCAGCACCATAGGGGAGGGCACTGAAGCTTTCTTT,CASTIGEGTEAFF
TRBJ1-1,NA,TRBV19,NA,14,TGTGCCAGTAGTTGGCAACATTCGAACACTGAAGCTTTCTTT,CASSWQHSNTEAFF
TRBJ2-5,TRBD2,TRBV4-3,NA,14,TGCGCCAGCAGCCCCGGGGGGGGTGGAGAGACCCAGTACTTC,CASSPGGGGETQYF
TRBJ2-4,NA,TRBV4-2,NA,13,TGTGCCAGCAGCGGCCGGGACCAAAACATTCAGTACTTC,CASSGRDQNIQYF
TRBJ2-7,NA,TRBV19,NA,13,TGTGCCAGTAGTATCCGAGACTCCTACGAGCAGTACTTC,CASSIRDSYEQYF
TRBJ1-5,TRBD1,TRBV5-6,NA,15,TGTGCCAGCAGCGGGACGGGACAGGGTCAACAGCCCCAGCATTTT,CASSGTGQGQQPQHF
TRBJ2-1,TRBD2,TRBV29-1,NA,14,TGCAGCGTTGTACCAGCGGGAATGGATAGGGACCGGTTCTTC,CSVVPAGMDRDRFF
TRBJ2-6,NA,TRBV19,NA,13,TGTGCCAGTAGCGCATCTGGGGCCAACGTCCTGACTTTC,CASSASGANVLTF
TRBJ2-2,TRBD2,TRBV9,NA,15,TGTGCCAGCAGCGTAGCGGGACTAGCGGCCGGGGAGCTGTTTTTT,CASSVAGLAAGELFF
TRBJ2-3,NA,TRBV4-1,NA,14,TGCGCCAGCAGCCAATGGGACCTCACAGATACGCAGTATTTT,CASSQWDLTDTQYF
TRBJ1-5,TRBD1,TRBV6-1,NA,16,TGTGCCAGCAGTGGGGGACAGGGGGCACCCAATCAGCCCCAGCATTTT,CASSGGQGAPNQPQHF
TRBJ1-4,NA,TRBV4-1,NA,16,TGCGCCAGCAGCCCCCGGCAGGGCACAACTAATGAAAAACTGTTTTTT,CASSPRQGTTNEKLFF
TRBJ1-2,TRBD1,TRBV11-1,NA,14,TGTGCCAGCAGCCGTGGAACAGGGGGCAGGGGCTACACCTTC,CASSRGTGGRGYTF
TRBJ1-2,NA,TRBV6-4,NA,15,TGTGCCAGCAGAGCTCAGGGAACATCATGGGGTGGCTACACCTTC,CASRAQGTSWGGYTF
TRBJ1-2,NA,TRBV19,NA,15,TGTGCCAGTAGTATAGATCGGAACGAAAACTATGGCTACACCTTC,CASSIDRNENYGYTF
TRBJ1-5,NA,TRBV24-1,NA,12,TGTGCCACCAGTGATTTTGGTCAGCCCCAGCATTTT,CATSDFGQPQHF
TRBJ2-5,TRBD2,TRBV11-2,NA,15,TGTGCCAGCAGCTTAAGCGGGACTAGCGCGAAGACCCAGTACTTC,CASSLSGTSAKTQYF
TRBJ1-6,NA,TRBV14,NA,14,TGTGCCAGCAGCACCGGCGTCTCGAATTCACCCCTCCACTTT,CASSTGVSNSPLHF
TRBJ2-7,NA,TRBV3-1/TRBV3-2,once,14,TGTGCCAGCAGCCAAGAGGGAGGACCCTACGAGCAGTACTTC,CASSQEGGPYEQYF
TRBJ2-5,NA,TRBV5-4,NA,12,TGTGCCGATACGGACTTACAAGAGACCCAGTACTTC,CADTDLQETQYF
TRBJ1-3,TRBD1,TRBV2,NA,18,TGTGCCAGCAAAGGAGGGACAGGGCGAGGGGGAGACGGAAACACCATATATTTT,CASKGGTGRGGDGNTIYF
TRBJ1-4,NA,TRBV7-2,NA,16,TGTGCCAGCAGCTCGCCCCGACAGGCAACTAATGAAAAACTGTTTTTT,CASSSPRQATNEKLFF
TRBJ2-5,TRBD2,TRBV30,NA,15,TGTGCCTGGAGTGCCGGGACTAGCGGGAAAGAGACCCAGTACTTC,CAWSAGTSGKETQYF
TRBJ1-2,TRBD1,TRBV7-9,NA,15,TGTGCCGGCAGCTTGGTTGGGACAGAATGGATGGGCTACACCTTC,CAGSLVGTEWMGYTF
TRBJ1-2,TRBD1,TRBV5-1,NA,13,TGCGCCAGCAGCCAGGGACAGGGCGGCGGCTACACCTTC,CASSQGQGGGYTF